This T cell receptor (beta chain) is from a study of cytomegalovirus exposure and HLA in healthy donors. Notes on the study in general: Immune exposure information comprised only CMV serostatus.

With 60 Vbeta and 13 Jbeta primers, the PCR was carried out. Measured with immunoSEQ multiplex PCR; TCRdb has only the in-frame clones, and not every one. The sample holds about 180,000 clones; roughly 76% are singletons and the top ten take 4.9%. The CDR3 loop spans 13 amino acids. Trimming removed 6 bases from V and 5 bases from J, with 11 bases in between. Germline V gene lookup returns CDR1 MDHEN and CDR2 SYDVKM. This clone showed up just once. The antigen remains unidentified. The sequencing sample was made of PBMCs. The TCR was taken from a woman aged 18-29 years in good health and CMV-seropositive. The chain carries TRBV28 and TRBJ1-5, with D maybe TRBD1 (6 bases). Written as DNA, the CDR3 is TGTGCCAGCAGGGACAGTCGGGATCAGCCCCAGCATTTT. It encodes CASRDSRDQPQHF.